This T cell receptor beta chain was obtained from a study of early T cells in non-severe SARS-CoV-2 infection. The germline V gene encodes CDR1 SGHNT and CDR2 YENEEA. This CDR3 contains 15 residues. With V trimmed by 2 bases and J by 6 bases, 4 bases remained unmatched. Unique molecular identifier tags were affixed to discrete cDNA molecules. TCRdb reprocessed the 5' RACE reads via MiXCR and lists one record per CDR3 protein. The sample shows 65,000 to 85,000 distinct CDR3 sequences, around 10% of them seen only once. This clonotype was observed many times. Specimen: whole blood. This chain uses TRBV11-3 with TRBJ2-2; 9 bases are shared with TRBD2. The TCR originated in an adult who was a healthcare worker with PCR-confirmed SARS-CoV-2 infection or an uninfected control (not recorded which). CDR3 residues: CASSLRQRGAGELFF. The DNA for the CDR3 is TGTGCCAGCAGCTTACGCCAGCGGGGGGCCGGGGAGCTGTTTTTT.